Below, 20 T cell receptor beta chains from the same sample are listed, as sequenced in a study of tumor-infiltrating lymphocytes in primary liver carcinoma (dated by TCRdb to about 2017). Sequenced using an Illumina HiSeq 2500. Starting from 500 to 600 ng total RNA, TCRbeta-specific cDNA was produced by reverse transcription with a constant-region primer and ProtoScript II reverse transcriptase. TCRbeta libraries were built with three nested multiplex PCR rounds, a slightly modified ARM-PCR procedure. Each of the first two PCR rounds ran for around 11 cycles using multiplex TRBV1-TRBV30 forward primers together with a Cbeta reverse primer. The public reads were reprocessed in TCRdb via fastp at Q25 and MiXCR, keeping in-frame beta chains. Rows merge per CDR3 protein into single entries with the most common DNA and genes. A total of hundreds of thousands of distinct CDR3 sequences appear in this sample, about 62% of them only once. The top ten clones comprise approximately 9.4% of the sample.

Blood RNA was extracted from unsorted whole blood using TRIzol reagent, and germline DNA was obtained with the DNeasy Blood & Tissue kit. What was sequenced was peripheral blood. The receptors here all came from a man aged 40-55 years with primary liver carcinoma and hepatitis B virus infection.

This clonotype has a single count. The chain couples TRBV4-3 to TRBJ2-3, with 8 nucleotides matching TRBD2. Germline V CDR1 and CDR2: LGHNA, YSLEER. The CDR3 totals 15 residues. The DNA of the CDR3 is TGCACTAGCAGCCAAGTGGCGGGGGGTTCAGATACGCAGTATTTT. It codes for CTSSQVAGGSDTQYF.

As to this clonotype: Since a much larger clone is just one base distant, this may be a read error. This sequence joins TRBV6-1 and TRBJ1-1, with 8 bases lining up with TRBD1. V shed 7 bases and J 0 bases; nucleotides not matched to a gene: 4. Germline V gives CDR1 MNHNS, CDR2 SASEGT. The CDR3 consists of 14 residues. In DNA, the CDR3 is TGTGCCAGCACCATGGACAGGGTGAACACTGAAGCTTTCTTT. This sequence encodes CASTMDRVNTEAFF.

Concerning this clonotype itself: Just one base apart from a much larger clone, this may be a read error. The chain recombines TRBV29-1 with TRBJ2-1, with D perhaps matching TRBD1 (5 bases). Germline loops: CDR1 SQVTM, CDR2 ANQGSEA. The CDR3 contains 10 residues. The germline V and J ends were trimmed by 8 bases and 7 bases, with 9 bases remaining between them. The CDR3 is CSMSGNEQFF. In DNA, the CDR3 is TGCAGCATGTCAGGGAATGAGCAGTTCTTC.

As to this clonotype: Sequence at one end of the junction differs from germline and may be a read error. The rearrangement links TRBV29-1 to TRBJ1-1; D might be TRBD1 (5 bases). The CDR3 is 14 amino acids. The germline V gene encodes CDR1 SQVTM and CDR2 ANQGSEA. DNA for the CDR3: TGCAGCCTTATAAGACAGTTGGGGAACACTGTAGCTTTCTTT. Translation gives CSLIRQLGNTVAFF.

Comment on this clonotype: A much larger clone differs from this one at a single base, so this may be a read error. The J gene is TRBJ2-1, the V gene TRBV30, with D hard to call. V was cut by 4 bases and J by 5 bases, with 9 bases left in between. The CDR3 extends over 12 amino acids. Germline loops: CDR1 GTSNPN, CDR2 SVGIG (reference sequence). CDR3 sequence reads: CAWTRVNNEQFF. DNA of the CDR3: TGTGCCTGGACCCGGGTCAACAATGAGCAGTTCTTC.

A note on this clonotype: A clone one base away is much larger, so this may be a read error. The gene calls are TRBV12-3 or TRBV12-4 and TRBJ1-2; 7 bases fit TRBD1. The CDR3 extends over 13 amino acids. V lost 6 bases to trimming and J lost 9 bases; unmatched junction nucleotides: 10. The CDR3 reads CASSPTGVGCYTF. The CDR3 region has the DNA TGTGCCAGCAGCCCCACAGGGGTGGGCTGCTACACCTTC.

This rearrangement joins TRBV11-2 to TRBJ2-3; 8 bases are shared with TRBD1. This CDR3 has 17 amino acids. V was pared by 1 base and J by 4 bases, with 10 bases of the junction left unmatched. Looked up from germline, CDR1 is SGHAT and CDR2 is FQNNGV. The CDR3 bases are TGTGCCAGCAGCTTAGGGACAGGGAGAGATTTGGCAGATACGCAGTATTTT. It specifies CASSLGTGRDLADTQYF.

Of note for this clonotype: One end of the junction does not line up with germline, which may come from a read error. V is TRBV12-3 or TRBV12-4 and J is TRBJ2-7; 12 positions agree with TRBD2. The CDR3 spans 14 residues. In DNA form, the CDR3 reads TGTGTCAGCAGTGGACTAGCGGGGATCTACGAGCAGTACTTC. Its translation is CVSSGLAGIYEQYF.

This clonotype was found once. Mismatch with germline at one junction end may stem from a read error. The V gene is TRBV11-3, the J gene TRBJ2-3; a weak D match, TRBD2 (5 bases). CDR1 and CDR2 from the germline V gene are SGHNT and YENEEA. The CDR3 length is 15 residues. In DNA, the CDR3 is TGTGGCAGCAGCTTGGGGAGTGGGCCCACAGATGCGCAGTATTTT. Its translation is CGSSLGSGPTDAQYF.

About this clonotype: This may arise from a read error, as a much more abundant clone is one base away. This chain connects TRBV4-1 to TRBJ2-7; 10 bases fit TRBD1. Germline lookup yields CDR1 MGHRA and CDR2 YSYEKL. The CDR3 has 16 amino acids. The CDR3, as DNA: TGCACCAGCAGCCACCCTTGGACAGGGGGAGGCGACGAGCAGTACTTC. This sequence encodes CTSSHPWTGGGDEQYF.

This clonotype was seen only a few times. V is TRBV5-1 and J is TRBJ1-1; the D gene is possibly TRBD1 (6 bases). CDR3 length equals 15 residues. Trimming pared 3 bases from V and 3 bases from J, leaving 15 bases between. Germline CDR1 is SGHRS and CDR2 is YFSETQ. The CDR3 loop reads CASSSAYRGDTEAFF. The CDR3 region has the DNA TGCGCCAGCAGCTCGGCCTATAGGGGGGACACTGAAGCTTTCTTT.

In the case of this clonotype: Lacking the conserved final phenylalanine or tryptophan, this CDR3 likely reflects a read error. V usage is TRBV11-3 and J usage is TRBJ2-5, with 7 nucleotides matching TRBD2. CDR1 is SGHNT and CDR2 is YENEEA in the germline V gene. This CDR3 is 14 amino acids long. Here the CDR3 reads CASSKPGGKETQYL. In DNA, the CDR3 is TGTGCAAGCAGCAAACCGGGGGGAAAGGAGACCCAGTACCTC.

The rearrangement joins TRBV4-1 to TRBJ1-5; D call uncertain. CDR1 and CDR2 from the germline V gene are MGHRA and YSYEKL. V lost 4 bases and J lost 5, with 15 bases in between. The CDR3 spans 15 residues. CDR3 amino acids: CASSLLPSDYQPQHF. In DNA form, the CDR3 reads TGCGCCAGCAGCCTCCTTCCCTCGGACTATCAGCCCCAGCATTTT.

This clonotype was seen a single time. This chain links TRBV6-5 with TRBJ1-1; no definite D call. The CDR3 sequence is 15 residues long. Germline V gives CDR1 MNHEY, CDR2 SVGAGI. Trimming shortened V by 4 bases and J by 0 bases, and 12 bases separated the two germline ends. The CDR3 loop reads CASSSPIGVNTEAFF. CDR3 bases: TGTGCCAGCAGTTCCCCCATCGGGGTGAACACTGAAGCTTTCTTT.

With respect to this clonotype: The missing conserved phenylalanine or tryptophan at the end of this CDR3 makes a read error likely. V usage is TRBV4-2 and J usage is TRBJ2-5, with 9 nucleotides matching TRBD2. Germline lookup yields CDR1 LGHNA and CDR2 YNFKEQ. The CDR3 spans 15 residues. CDR3 coding DNA: TGTGCCAGCAGCCAAGATAGCGGGAGCTGGGAGACACAGTACCTC. Translated, it gives CASSQDSGSWETQYL.

The CDR3 DNA sequence: TGTGCCAGTAGCGTCCGGGTCCAAGAACACCTCACAGATACGCAGTATTTT. Translated: CASSVRVQEHLTDTQYF. The V call is TRBV11-2, the J call TRBJ2-3; a weak D match, TRBD2 (5 bases). The CDR3 extends over 17 amino acids. Trimming shortened V by 9 bases and J by 2 bases, and 24 bases separated the two germline ends. CDR1 SGHAT and CDR2 FQNNGV come from the germline V gene.

This clonotype was recorded many times. This chain joins TRBV4-3 and TRBJ1-6; no firm D call. The CDR3 runs to 14 residues. Trimming shortened V by 0 bases and J by 9 bases, and 9 bases separated the two germline ends. Germline lookup yields CDR1 LGHNA and CDR2 YSLEER. CDR3 residues: CASSQDFAGSPLHF. The CDR3 nucleotides are TGCGCCAGCAGCCAAGATTTTGCCGGTTCACCCCTCCACTTT.

Comments on this clonotype: A much larger clone differs by one base, so this may be a read error. The V gene is TRBV10-3, the J gene TRBJ1-1; D is undetermined. This CDR3 comprises 13 residues. Germline V gene sequence: CDR1 ENHRY, CDR2 SYGVKD. This CDR3 reads CAISVAVNTEAIF. As DNA, the CDR3 is TGTGCCATCAGTGTGGCGGTGAACACTGAAGCTATCTTT.

Remarks on this clonotype: Given a much more abundant clone one base away, this may be a read error. The CDR3 DNA is TGTGCCAGCAGCAAATGGTCAGAACTAAACATTCAGTACTTC. Translating it yields CASSKWSELNIQYF. The chain is built from TRBV6-5 and TRBJ2-4; D is undetermined. This CDR3 contains 14 residues. CDR1 and CDR2 (germline): MNHEY, SVGAGI. Trimming removed 6 bases from V and 6 bases from J, with 15 bases in between.

On this clonotype: This may be a read error, as it is one base from a much larger clone. The V and J genes are TRBV6-6 and TRBJ1-5; TRBD1 matches 8 bases. With 6 bases clipped from V and 6 bases from J, the junction kept 10 bases outside the gene matches. CDR3 length equals 15 residues. Germline CDR1 and CDR2: MNHNY and SVGAGI (reference sequence). CDR3 DNA sequence: TGTGCCAGCAGCCGGACAGGGCGTGTAGGTCAGCCCCAGCATTTT. It translates to CASSRTGRVGQPQHF.